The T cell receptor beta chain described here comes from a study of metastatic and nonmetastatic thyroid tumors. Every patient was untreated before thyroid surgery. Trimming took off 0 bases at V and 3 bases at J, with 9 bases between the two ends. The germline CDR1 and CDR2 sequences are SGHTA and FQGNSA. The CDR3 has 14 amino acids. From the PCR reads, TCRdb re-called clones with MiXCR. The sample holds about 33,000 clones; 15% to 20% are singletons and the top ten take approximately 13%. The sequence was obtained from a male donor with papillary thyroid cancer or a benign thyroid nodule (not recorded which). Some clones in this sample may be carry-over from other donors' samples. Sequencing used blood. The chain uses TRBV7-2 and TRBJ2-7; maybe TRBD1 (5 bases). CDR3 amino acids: CASSLAIGDYEQYF. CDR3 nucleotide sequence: TGTGCCAGCAGCTTAGCTATAGGGGACTACGAGCAGTACTTC. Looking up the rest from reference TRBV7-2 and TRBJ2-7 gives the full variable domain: GAGVSQSPSNKVTEKGKDVELRCDPISGHTALYWYRQSLGQGLEFLIYFQGNSAPDKSGLPSDRFSAERTGGSVSTLTIQRTQQEDSAVYLCASSLAIGDYEQYFGPGTRLTVT.